The 19 T cell receptor beta chains listed next were all sequenced from one sample in a study of chemoradiotherapy in HPV16-positive cancers. Using immunoSEQ multiplex PCR, the repertoire was profiled, and TCRdb retains in-frame clones only, with some absent. The table has some 930 clones, about four fifths seen once; the top ten hold 5% to 7%. Sequencing was performed on tumor tissue, taken from a patient who underwent chemoradiotherapy. These receptors were collected from a human donor with HPV-associated anogenital cancer.

This rearrangement joins TRBV15 to TRBJ1-3, with unresolved D. The germline V gene has CDR1 LNHNV and CDR2 YYDKDF (reference sequence). V was shortened by 5 bases and J by 0 bases, with 14 bases between the two germline ends. The CDR3 extends over 16 amino acids. The CDR3 region has the DNA TGTGCCACCAGCGTGGGGAGGGAGCACTCTGGAAACACCATATATTTT. Protein: CATSVGREHSGNTIYF.

This clone was observed a handful of times. The chain carries TRBV11-2 and TRBJ2-7; weak D call: TRBD2 (5 bases). Germline V gives CDR1 SGHAT, CDR2 FQNNGV. The CDR3 has 13 amino acids. The V gene lost 1 base and the J gene lost 4 bases, with 8 bases spanning the gap. The DNA of the CDR3 is TGTGCCAGCAGCTTAGTTAGGAGGTACGAGCAGTACTTC. Translation: CASSLVRRYEQYF.

The chain uses TRBV30 and TRBJ2-5, with 9 bases lining up with TRBD2. The CDR3 extends over 17 amino acids. V was clipped by 3 bases and J by 2 bases; unmatched bases: 13. CDR1 is GTSNPN and CDR2 is SVGIG in the germline V gene (reference sequence). The CDR3 is CAWRYFLAGSVQETQYF. As DNA, the CDR3 is TGTGCCTGGAGATACTTCCTAGCGGGATCGGTACAAGAGACCCAGTACTTC. Complete variable domain (other parts from reference TRBV30 and TRBJ2-5): SQTIHQWPATLVQPVGSPLSLECTVEGTSNPNLYWYRQAAGRGLQLLFYSVGIGQISSEVPQNLSASRPQDRQFILSSKKLLLSDSGFYLCAWRYFLAGSVQETQYFGPGTRLLVL.

Sample share makes this clone large. This chain uses TRBV19 with TRBJ1-5, with TRBD1 as a possible D gene (5 bases). The V gene lost 3 bases and the J gene lost 4 bases, with 13 bases spanning the gap. Germline assignment: CDR1 LNHDA and CDR2 SQIVND (reference sequence). The CDR3 runs to 15 residues. CDR3 DNA sequence: TGTGCCAGTAGTATGTTGCCAGGGCGGAATCAGCCCCAGCATTTT. Its protein product is CASSMLPGRNQPQHF.

CDR3 DNA: TGTGCCAGCAGCTTGGGGAGCGGGAGGTCTGATGAGCAGTTCTTC. As protein: CASSLGSGRSDEQFF. The rearrangement joins TRBV5-5 to TRBJ2-1; 9 bases match TRBD2. Germline values: CDR1 SGHKS, CDR2 YYEKEE (reference sequence). The CDR3 contains 15 residues. V lost 0 bases to trimming and J lost 8 bases; unmatched junction nucleotides: 6. Filled out from reference TRBV5-5 and TRBJ2-1, the complete variable domain reads DAGVTQSPTHLIKTRGQQVTLRCSPISGHKSVSWYQQVLGQGPQFIFQYYEKEERGRGNFPDRFSARQFPNYSSELNVNALLLGDSALYLCASSLGSGRSDEQFFGPGTRLTVL.

This rearrangement joins TRBV19 to TRBJ1-6; D unresolved. Germline-derived CDR1 and CDR2 are LNHDA and SQIVND (reference sequence). Trimming left V 10 bases short and J 8 bases short, with 15 bases between. The CDR3 contains 13 residues. For the CDR3, the DNA is TGTGCCACTTCCCGGGCCACGGATTCACCCCTCCACTTT. As protein: CATSRATDSPLHF.

The V call is TRBV19, the J call TRBJ2-4; 7 bases match TRBD2. Germline V gene data show CDR1 as LNHDA and CDR2 as SQIVND (reference sequence). The V and J ends lost 4 bases and 6 bases, in that order; junction bases with no gene match: 15. This CDR3 is built from 17 residues. CDR3 in DNA: TGTGCCAGTAGTAAGCGATGGGACGGGGAGGGGAGAAACATTCAGTACTTC. Its protein product is CASSKRWDGEGRNIQYF. Using reference TRBV19 and TRBJ2-4 for the parts outside the CDR3, the full variable domain is DGGITQSPKYLFRKEGQNVTLSCEQNLNHDAMYWYRQDPGQGLRLIYYSQIVNDFQKGDIAEGYSVSREKKESFPLTVTSAQKNPTAFYLCASSKRWDGEGRNIQYFGAGTRLSVL.

CDR3 sequence (DNA): TGTGCCAGCAGGGACGGCGGGGGGTCTGGAAACACCATATATTTT. Translated, it gives CASRDGGGSGNTIYF. The chain carries TRBV6-5 and TRBJ1-3; D perhaps matches TRBD1 (5 bases). Trimming took 6 bases from V and 1 from J, leaving 13 bases between them. Germline V lookup: CDR1 MNHEY, CDR2 SVGAGI. The CDR3 is 15 residues long.

This clone came up a few times. This CDR3 is CASRPSGANVLTF. The CDR3 DNA sequence: TGTGCCAGCAGGCCCTCTGGGGCCAACGTCCTGACTTTC. J is TRBJ2-6 and V is TRBV7-3; D is unresolved. The ends were cut back, 6 bases at V and 0 bases at J, with 3 bases in the middle. The CDR3 is 13 amino acids. The germline CDR1 and CDR2 sequences are SGHTA and FQGTGA.

The chain employs TRBV7-8 and TRBJ1-4; the D is unclear. Trimming pared 5 bases from V and 0 bases from J, leaving 13 bases between. The CDR3 extends over 16 amino acids. Germline V gives CDR1 SGHVS, CDR2 FQNEAQ. DNA for the CDR3: TGTGCCAGCAGCGTCAGAAGGTTCTCAACTAATGAAAAACTGTTTTTT. Translation gives CASSVRRFSTNEKLFF.

The chain employs TRBV5-1 and TRBJ2-5, with 8 bases identical to TRBD1. The CDR3 consists of 15 residues. Looked up from germline, CDR1 is SGHRS and CDR2 is YFSETQ. J was trimmed by 5 bases and V by 2 bases; bases with no gene match: 8. DNA for the CDR3: TGCGCCAGCAGCTTCGGACAGGGCGGAGTCGAGACCCAGTACTTC. Its translation is CASSFGQGGVETQYF.

The rearrangement joins TRBV5-1 to TRBJ1-3; TRBD1 aligns across 9 bases. The CDR3 has 14 amino acids. J lost 6 bases, V lost 4 bases, and 5 bases had no gene match. From germline, CDR1 is SGHRS and CDR2 YFSETQ. The chain's CDR3 is CASSGTGSENTIYF. CDR3 DNA sequence: TGCGCCAGCAGCGGGACAGGGAGTGAAAACACCATATATTTT.

This clone was seen a handful of times. This rearrangement joins TRBV6-5 to TRBJ1-6; D unclear. V was cut by 2 bases and J by 11 bases, with 7 bases left in between. This CDR3 contains 12 residues. Germline-derived CDR1 and CDR2 are MNHEY and SVGAGI. The CDR3 DNA reads TGTGCCAGCAGTTACGGCACAACACCCCTCCACTTT. Translation gives CASSYGTTPLHF.

The chain links TRBV4-1 to TRBJ2-1; a weak D match, TRBD2 (6 bases). CDR3 size: 17 residues. Germline CDR1 MGHRA, CDR2 YSYEKL. Trimming took off 1 base at V and 2 bases at J, with 15 bases between the two ends. CDR3 region: CASSQVGGNGAYNEQFF. The CDR3 DNA reads as TGCGCCAGCAGCCAAGTCGGCGGGAACGGCGCCTACAATGAGCAGTTCTTC.

The chain carries TRBV19 and TRBJ2-1, with 9 positions matching TRBD1. This CDR3 is built from 15 residues. CDR1 and CDR2 from the germline V gene are LNHDA and SQIVND (reference sequence). The V segment lost 9 bases and the J segment 3 bases; nucleotides outside the gene matches: 9. The CDR3 spells CASRTGANLYNEQFF. In DNA, the CDR3 is TGTGCCAGCCGGACAGGGGCCAACCTCTACAATGAGCAGTTCTTC.

J is TRBJ2-7 and V is TRBV19, with 7 bases matching TRBD1. Germline CDR1 reads LNHDA; CDR2 reads SQIVND (reference sequence). Trimming at V came to 3 bases and at J to 2 bases, leaving 4 bases not matched to a gene. CDR3 length equals 14 residues. The CDR3 protein is CASSMRGQTYEQYF. In nucleotides, the CDR3 is TGTGCCAGTAGTATGAGGGGGCAAACCTACGAGCAGTACTTC. The variable domain in full, with the rest retrieved from reference TRBV19 and TRBJ2-7, is DGGITQSPKYLFRKEGQNVTLSCEQNLNHDAMYWYRQDPGQGLRLIYYSQIVNDFQKGDIAEGYSVSREKKESFPLTVTSAQKNPTAFYLCASSMRGQTYEQYFGPGTRLTVT.

J is TRBJ2-3 and V is TRBV14, with D unresolved. CDR1 is SGHDN and CDR2 is FVKESK in the germline V gene. V shed 6 bases and J shed 1 base, with 11 bases lying between them. This CDR3 contains 14 residues. The CDR3 DNA reads TGTGCCAGCAGTCGCCAGGAGCGCACAGATACGCAGTATTTT. Its protein is CASSRQERTDTQYF.

The rearrangement uses TRBV18 and TRBJ1-1; D remains ambiguous. This CDR3 region has 12 residues. Germline CDR1 is KGHSH and CDR2 is LQKENI. V was pared by 5 bases and J by 5 bases, with 9 bases between. Written as DNA, the CDR3 is TGTGCCAGCTCAATGGGGAAGACTGAAGCTTTCTTT. Protein: CASSMGKTEAFF.

The chain employs TRBV6-1 and TRBJ1-3, with TRBD1 matching over 7 bases. V gave up 0 bases and J gave up 0 bases; unmatched junction bases: 11. The CDR3 length is 19 residues. CDR1 and CDR2 (germline): MNHNS, SASEGT. CDR3 sequence: CASSEAFTGVPFSGNTIYF. In DNA form, the CDR3 reads TGTGCCAGCAGTGAAGCATTCACAGGGGTCCCTTTCTCTGGAAACACCATATATTTT.